The clone carrying this T cell receptor (beta chain) was seen once. Method: immunoSEQ multiplex PCR; TCRdb's copy keeps in-frame clones and lacks some. Counted here are approximately 150,000 clones, 90% to 95% occurring once; the ten biggest clones make up roughly 13%. The data belong to a study of control samples from healthy donors and cancer patients. Trimming took 6 bases from V and 6 from J; bases not matched to a gene: 10. In germline, CDR1 is SQVTM, CDR2 ANQGSEA. This CDR3 has 15 residues. The sequenced sample was blood. The chain couples TRBV29-1 to TRBJ2-1; the match to TRBD2 covers 11 bases. This sequence originates from a middle-aged man in good health. The CDR3 coding sequence is TGCAGCGTCGCCCAACTAGCGGGAGCGTTCAATGAGCAGTTCTTC. Encoded protein: CSVAQLAGAFNEQFF.